One sample yielded the 5 T cell receptor beta chains listed below, sequenced in a study of early T cells in non-severe SARS-CoV-2 infection. Via MiXCR, TCRdb re-called the 5' RACE reads, giving one row per CDR3 protein. Of about 110,000 distinct CDR3 sequences listed, around 10% are singletons. The material sequenced was whole blood. These receptors all come from an adult who was a healthcare worker with PCR-confirmed SARS-CoV-2 infection or an uninfected control (not recorded which).

V gene TRBV10-3 combines with J gene TRBJ2-7, with D possibly being TRBD1 or TRBD2 (5 bases each). V lost 11 bases, J lost 4 bases, and 18 bases lay in between. CDR3 length: 13 residues. Per germline, CDR1 ENHRY and CDR2 SYGVKD. Here the CDR3 reads CASTRDLGYEQYF. The CDR3 DNA is TGTGCCTCAACCCGGGACCTAGGATACGAGCAGTACTTC.

There are many counts of this clonotype. J is TRBJ2-1 and V is TRBV5-1; 7 nucleotides match TRBD2. The CDR3 has 13 residues. The ends lost 1 base at V and 5 bases at J; junction bases unmatched: 0. Germline V gene data show CDR1 as SGHRS and CDR2 as YFSETQ. The CDR3 loop reads CASSLLADNEQFF. In nucleotides, the CDR3 is TGCGCCAGCAGCTTGCTAGCGGACAATGAGCAGTTCTTC.

The V and J genes are TRBV7-2 and TRBJ2-5; TRBD2 is a possible D gene (5 bases). The CDR3 length is 15 residues. Germline CDR1 reads SGHTA; CDR2 reads FQGNSA. V lost 2 bases to trimming and J lost 1 base, with 11 bases between them. CDR3 nucleotides: TGTGCCAGCAGCTTATATCGAGGGTCCCAAGAGACCCAGTACTTC. Translating it yields CASSLYRGSQETQYF.

This clonotype was seen a handful of times. V gene TRBV12-3 or TRBV12-4 combines with J gene TRBJ2-3; 7 bases line up with TRBD1. Trimming removed 3 bases from V and 6 bases from J; junction bases left unmatched: 3. CDR3 length: 13 residues. The CDR3 here is CASSLTRGDTQYF. CDR3 in DNA: TGTGCCAGCAGTTTGACCAGGGGGGATACGCAGTATTTT.

V is TRBV9 and J is TRBJ2-1; D is possibly TRBD1 or TRBD2 (5 bases each). The CDR3 has 13 amino acids. V lost 2 bases and J 9 bases, leaving 12 bases between the germline ends. Germline V gives CDR1 SGDLS, CDR2 YYNGEE. CDR3 sequence reads: CASSVGERREQFF. The CDR3 DNA sequence: TGTGCCAGCAGCGTGGGGGAACGTCGTGAGCAGTTCTTC.